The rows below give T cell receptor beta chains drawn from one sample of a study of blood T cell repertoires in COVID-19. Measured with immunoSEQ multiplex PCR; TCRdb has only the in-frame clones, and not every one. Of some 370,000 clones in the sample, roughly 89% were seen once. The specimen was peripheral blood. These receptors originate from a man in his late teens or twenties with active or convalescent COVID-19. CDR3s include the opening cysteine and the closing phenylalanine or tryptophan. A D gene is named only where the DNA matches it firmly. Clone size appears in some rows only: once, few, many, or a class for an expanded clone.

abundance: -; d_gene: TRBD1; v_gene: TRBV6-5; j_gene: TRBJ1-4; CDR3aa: CASSYADRGNEKLFF; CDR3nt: TGTGCCAGCAGTTACGCGGACAGGGGGAATGAAAAACTGTTTTTT
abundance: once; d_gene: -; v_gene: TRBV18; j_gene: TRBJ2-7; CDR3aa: CASSPPSYEQYF; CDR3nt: TGTGCCAGCTCACCACCGAGCTACGAGCAGTACTTC
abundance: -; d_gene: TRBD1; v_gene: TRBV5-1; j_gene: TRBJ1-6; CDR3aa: CASREDRGELSSPLHF; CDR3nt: TGCGCCAGCAGGGAAGACAGGGGAGAGCTTTCATCACCCCTCCACTTT
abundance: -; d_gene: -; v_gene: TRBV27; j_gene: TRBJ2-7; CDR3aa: CASSLAGTTYEQYF; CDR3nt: TGTGCCAGCAGCCTCGCGGGAACTACCTACGAGCAGTACTTC
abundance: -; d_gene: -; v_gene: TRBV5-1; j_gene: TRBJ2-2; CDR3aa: CASSLAGGGDTGELFF; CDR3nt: TGCGCCAGCAGCTTGGCCGGCGGCGGGGACACCGGGGAGCTGTTTTTT
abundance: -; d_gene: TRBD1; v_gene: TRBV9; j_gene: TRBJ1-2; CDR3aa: CASSVTSRDRVGDYGYTF; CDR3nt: TGTGCCAGCAGCGTTACGTCCCGGGACAGGGTAGGAGACTATGGCTACACCTTC
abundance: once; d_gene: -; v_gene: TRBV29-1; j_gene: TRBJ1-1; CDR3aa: CSVGGKSKRRTEAFF; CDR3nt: TGCAGCGTTGGGGGCAAAAGCAAAAGGAGAACTGAAGCTTTCTTT
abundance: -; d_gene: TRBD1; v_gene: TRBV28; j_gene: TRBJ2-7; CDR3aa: CASSTDRGYLDEQYF; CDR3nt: TGTGCCAGCAGCACAGACAGGGGATATCTCGACGAGCAGTACTTC
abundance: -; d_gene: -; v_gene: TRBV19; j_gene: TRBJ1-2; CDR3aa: CASSIGRLGYTF; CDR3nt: TGTGCCAGTAGTATTGGCCGACTTGGCTACACCTTC
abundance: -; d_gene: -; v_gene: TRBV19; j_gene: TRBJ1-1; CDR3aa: CASTTGFSTEAFF; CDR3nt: TGTGCCAGCACAACAGGGTTTAGCACTGAAGCTTTCTTT
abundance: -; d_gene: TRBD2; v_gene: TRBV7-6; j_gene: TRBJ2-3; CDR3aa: CASSPPSSGSTDTQYF; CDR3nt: TGTGCCAGCAGCCCCCCCTCTAGCGGTTCCACAGATACGCAGTATTTT
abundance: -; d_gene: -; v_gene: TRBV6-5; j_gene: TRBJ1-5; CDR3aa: CASSYRDKAQPQHF; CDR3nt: TGTGCCAGCAGTTACCGGGACAAAGCTCAGCCCCAGCATTTT
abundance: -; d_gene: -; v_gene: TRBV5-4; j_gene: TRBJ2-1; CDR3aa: CASSTPGRSSYNEQFF; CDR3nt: TGTGCCAGCAGTACCCCAGGCCGTAGCTCCTACAATGAGCAGTTCTTC
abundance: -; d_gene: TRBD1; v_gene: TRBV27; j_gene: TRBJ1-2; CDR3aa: CASSHRDRAGYTF; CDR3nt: TGTGCCAGCAGTCACCGGGACAGGGCTGGCTACACCTTC
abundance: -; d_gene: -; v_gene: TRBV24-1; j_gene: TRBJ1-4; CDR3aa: CATSDRRSRHKEKLFF; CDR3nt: TGTGCCACCAGTGATCGACGCTCCAGACACAAAGAAAAACTGTTTTTT
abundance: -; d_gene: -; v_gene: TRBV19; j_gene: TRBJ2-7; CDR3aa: CASPGASYEQYF; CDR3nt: TGTGCCAGTCCAGGGGCTAGCTACGAGCAGTACTTC